These 17 T cell receptor beta chains came from one sample sequenced in a study of cytomegalovirus exposure and HLA in healthy donors. PCR used 60 Vbeta primers and 13 Jbeta primers. Clones were read by immunoSEQ multiplex PCR, and TCRdb kept only the in-frame ones, dropping some. The sample lists under 250,000 clones, around 81% occurring once. The sample was PBMCs. All receptors derive from a woman aged 45 to 65 in good health and CMV-seropositive.

V gene TRBV28 combines with J gene TRBJ2-7, with TRBD2 identical over 11 bases. With V trimmed by 6 bases and J by 2 bases, 3 bases remained unmatched. The CDR3 covers 14 residues. Germline V gives CDR1 MDHEN, CDR2 SYDVKM. CDR3 sequence (DNA): TGTGCCAGCAGGTATAGCGGGGGGGCCTACGAGCAGTACTTC. Translating it yields CASRYSGGAYEQYF.

The genes are TRBV10-1 and TRBJ1-1, with 8 positions matching TRBD1. CDR1 is WNHNN, CDR2 SYGVQD, per germline (reference sequence). Trimming at V came to 4 bases and at J to 11 bases, leaving 12 bases not matched to a gene. CDR3 length: 14 residues. CDR3 loop: CASSATGQGPTAFF. For the CDR3, the DNA is TGCGCCAGCAGTGCTACCGGACAGGGCCCGACGGCTTTCTTT.

This clone was counted between two and nine times. This chain links TRBV5-1 with TRBJ2-5; 8 bases are a match to TRBD2. Judging by the DNA end, TRBJ2-7 fits better; the J call may be wrong. CDR3 length: 15 amino acids. The germline V gene has CDR1 SGHRS and CDR2 YFSETQ. The CDR3 region is CASSLTSGATYEQYF. CDR3 DNA: TGCGCCAGCAGCTTAACTAGCGGCGCAACCTACGAGCAGTACTTC.

The chain has TRBV6-1 and TRBJ2-2; the match to TRBD1 covers 8 bases. This CDR3 spans 16 amino acids. V was pared by 4 bases and J by 3 bases, with 7 bases of the junction left unmatched. Germline V gene lookup returns CDR1 MNHNS and CDR2 SASEGT. Here the CDR3 DNA reads TGTGCCAGCAGTGGCCGGGACAGGACGTACACCGGGGAGCTGTTTTTT. Translation: CASSGRDRTYTGELFF.

This clone was observed once. This chain uses TRBV6-4 with TRBJ2-3; possibly TRBD2 for D (5 bases). V was shortened by 3 bases and J by 2 bases, with 9 bases between the two germline ends. The CDR3 is made up of 14 amino acids. Germline assignment: CDR1 MRHNA and CDR2 SNTAGT. The CDR3 coding sequence is TGTGCCAGCAGTGAATCGGGGAACACAGATACGCAGTATTTT. This codes for CASSESGNTDTQYF.

CDR3 DNA sequence: TGCGCCAGCAGCCAAGATACGGGGTGGACTGAAGCTTTCTTT. Protein: CASSQDTGWTEAFF. The chain carries TRBV4-1 and TRBJ1-1; D is unclear. Germline lookup yields CDR1 MGHRA and CDR2 YSYEKL. The CDR3 totals 14 residues. V gave up 0 bases and J gave up 5 bases, with 10 bases separating them.

The V gene is TRBV28, the J gene TRBJ2-1; the match to TRBD2 covers 12 bases. CDR1 is MDHEN and CDR2 is SYDVKM in the germline V gene. With 4 bases clipped from V and 6 bases from J, the junction kept 10 bases outside the gene matches. This CDR3 spans 17 amino acids. The DNA for the CDR3 is TGTGCCAGCAGTTCGGGGATTCTAGCGGGGGGGCTCAATGAGCAGTTCTTC. Its translation: CASSSGILAGGLNEQFF.

The V and J genes are TRBV19 and TRBJ2-5, with D possibly TRBD1 on 6 matching bases. Germline assignment: CDR1 LNHDA and CDR2 SQIVND (reference sequence). The V and J ends lost 5 bases and 5 bases respectively, with 18 bases between them. There are 15 residues in the CDR3. The CDR3 nucleotides are TGTGCCAGTAGTCCCAAAGGGGGAATCAGCGAGACCCAGTACTTC. Protein product: CASSPKGGISETQYF. Full variable domain (remainder filled in from reference TRBV19 and TRBJ2-5): DGGITQSPKYLFRKEGQNVTLSCEQNLNHDAMYWYRQDPGQGLRLIYYSQIVNDFQKGDIAEGYSVSREKKESFPLTVTSAQKNPTAFYLCASSPKGGISETQYFGPGTRLLVL.

This chain joins TRBV19 and TRBJ1-5, with 10 bases matching TRBD1. The CDR3 consists of 18 residues. Per the germline V gene, CDR1 is LNHDA and CDR2 is SQIVND (reference sequence). Trimming at V came to 8 bases and at J to 5 bases, leaving 18 bases not matched to a gene. The CDR3 reads CASVQTAGQGLPDQPQHF. As DNA, the CDR3 is TGTGCCAGTGTCCAAACCGCGGGACAGGGGCTACCGGATCAGCCCCAGCATTTT.

V usage is TRBV28 and J usage is TRBJ2-5; D unclear. V was pared by 3 bases and J by 4 bases, with 12 bases between. CDR1 is MDHEN and CDR2 is SYDVKM in the germline V gene. CDR3 size: 14 residues. The CDR3 is CASSLPEAVETQYF. The CDR3 nucleotides read TGTGCCAGCAGTTTGCCTGAAGCCGTAGAGACCCAGTACTTC.

This clone was seen only once. The rearrangement links TRBV11-2 to TRBJ2-1; no clear D. The CDR3 runs 12 residues. Trimming shortened V by 3 bases and J by 8 bases, and 8 bases separated the two germline ends. CDR1 is SGHAT, CDR2 FQNNGV, per germline. DNA for the CDR3: TGTGCCAGCAGCTTCAGCCAGGATGAGCAGTTCTTC. Amino acid sequence: CASSFSQDEQFF.

The chain combines TRBV6-5 with TRBJ1-2, with D possibly TRBD1 on 6 matching bases. Germline CDR1 MNHEY, CDR2 SVGAGI. Trimming cost V 7 bases and J 8 bases, with 23 bases left between them. CDR3 length equals 15 residues. CDR3 nucleotide sequence: TGTGCCAGCACACACAGACAGGATCTTTCCCCCGGCTACACCTTC. Residues: CASTHRQDLSPGYTF.

The CDR3 DNA follows: TGTGCCAGCAGTTCTGCCGGGACAGGGGGTTTCAATGAGCAGTTCTTC. Translated, it gives CASSSAGTGGFNEQFF. The chain joins TRBV28 to TRBJ2-1; 11 bases agree with TRBD1. The germline V gene has CDR1 MDHEN and CDR2 SYDVKM. The CDR3 loop spans 16 amino acids. V dropped 4 bases and J dropped 6; count of bases not matched to a gene: 8.

The CDR3 DNA is TGTGCCAGCAGTTTTCAGGGGGCTACCCACGAGCAGTACTTC. Protein sequence: CASSFQGATHEQYF. V is TRBV28 and J is TRBJ2-7, with TRBD1 identical over 8 bases. Per the germline V gene, CDR1 is MDHEN and CDR2 is SYDVKM. V shed 3 bases, J shed 5 bases, and the junction held 6 bases outside the gene matches. The CDR3 loop spans 14 amino acids. Supplemented by reference TRBV28 and TRBJ2-7, the full variable domain reads DVKVTQSSRYLVKRTGEKVFLECVQDMDHENMFWYRQDPGLGLRLIYFSYDVKMKEKGDIPEGYSVSREKKERFSLILESASTNQTSMYLCASSFQGATHEQYFGPGTRLTVT.

V usage is TRBV29-1 and J usage is TRBJ1-3; D not certain. Trimming removed 8 bases from V and 0 bases from J, with 8 bases in between. CDR1 and CDR2 from the germline V gene are SQVTM and ANQGSEA. The CDR3 loop spans 12 amino acids. Written as DNA, the CDR3 is TGCAGCTACTCGGGCTCTGGAAACACCATATATTTT. This encodes CSYSGSGNTIYF.

About this clone: One end of the junction does not line up with germline, which may come from a read error. At the DNA level, this CDR3 is encoded by other sequences in the same sample as well. The chain is built from TRBV5-1 and TRBJ2-3; perhaps TRBD1 as D (5 bases). The CDR3 extends over 13 amino acids. CDR1 is SGHRS and CDR2 is YFSETQ in the germline V gene. CDR3 in amino acids: CASSNQQADTQYF. The CDR3 DNA reads as TGCGCCAGCAGCAATCAACAGGCAGATACGCAGTACTTT.

V gene TRBV2 combines with J gene TRBJ1-1; 7 positions match TRBD1. CDR1 SNHLY and CDR2 FYNNEI come from the germline V gene. This CDR3 region has 15 residues. V dropped 2 bases and J dropped 1; count of bases not matched to a gene: 4. CDR3 DNA sequence: TGTGCCAGCAGTGAACTCGACAGGGAGAACACTGAAGCTTTCTTT. Protein sequence: CASSELDRENTEAFF.